This TCR beta chain was identified during a study of OX40 agonist ivuxolimab in advanced cancers. CDR1 SEHNR and CDR2 FQNEAQ come from the germline V gene (reference sequence). The CDR3 length is 13 residues. Trimming pared 7 bases from V and 4 bases from J, leaving 12 bases between. Assay: immunoSEQ multiplex PCR; the TCRdb copy retains only in-frame clones and omits some. This table has fewer than 60,000 clones, 85% appearing once. This receptor was taken from an adult with an advanced solid tumor such as melanoma, head and neck, liver or kidney cancer. The material was CD4+ or CD8+ T cells sorted from blood, obtained in a trial of the OX40 agonist ivuxolimab. This chain links TRBV7-9 with TRBJ2-3; tentatively, D is TRBD2 (6 bases). CDR3 nucleotide sequence: TGTGCCAGCACCACGACTAGTTCAGATACGCAGTATTTT. Amino acids: CASTTTSSDTQYF.